One sample yielded the 8 T cell receptor beta chains listed below, sequenced in a study of immune characterization of retroperitoneal liposarcoma. From the PCR reads, TCRdb called clonotypes with MiXCR, one entry per CDR3 protein. The sample shows about 9,500 distinct CDR3 sequences, roughly 26% of them seen only once. Sequencing was carried out using tumor tissue. These receptors all come from a male donor with retroperitoneal liposarcoma.

This clonotype was counted between two and nine times. This CDR3 is CASSPDRGLTEAFF. The CDR3 DNA is TGTGCCAGCAGTCCCGACAGGGGGCTCACTGAAGCTTTCTTT. The V gene is TRBV6-2 or TRBV6-3, the J gene TRBJ1-1; 10 positions match TRBD1. Trimming took 5 bases from V and 4 from J; bases not matched to a gene: 4. Per the germline V gene, CDR1 is MNHEY and CDR2 is SVGEGT. This CDR3 contains 14 residues.

The chain is built from TRBV10-3 and TRBJ2-1; D uncertain. Trimming pared 6 bases from V and 5 bases from J, leaving 11 bases between. The CDR3 has 13 residues. Germline V gene lookup returns CDR1 ENHRY and CDR2 SYGVKD. The DNA of the CDR3 is TGTGCCATCAGGCCCCAGGACCACAATGAGCAGTTCTTC. Protein sequence: CAIRPQDHNEQFF.

Points on this clonotype: At one boundary the junction diverges from the germline segment, which might be a read error. V and J are TRBV5-3 and TRBJ2-5; D could derive from TRBD1 or TRBD2 (5 bases each). TRBV5-3 is treated as an ORF (open reading frame) with a function not yet certain. This CDR3 is built from 14 residues. In DNA form, the CDR3 reads TGTGCCAGCAGCTTGGGCTTGAGGGGCGGAGAGCAGTACTTC. Translated: CASSLGLRGGEQYF.

This clonotype was seen ten or more times. The CDR3 here is CASSEGRLEQYF. CDR3 DNA: TGTGCCAGCAGTGAAGGTCGGCTTGAGCAGTACTTC. The rearrangement links TRBV25-1 to TRBJ2-5; D uncertain. The CDR3 is 12 amino acids. Deletions cut 2 bases from V and 11 bases from J, with 12 bases between. Germline assignment: CDR1 MGHDK and CDR2 SYGVNS.

The CDR3 sequence is CAIALSFGSGSMRSYNEQFF. The CDR3 DNA sequence: TGCGCCATTGCCCTTTCATTTGGCAGCGGGAGTATGAGGTCCTACAATGAGCAGTTCTTC. This chain links TRBV10-1 with TRBJ2-1, with 8 bases lining up with TRBD2. CDR1 is WNHNN, CDR2 SYGVQD, per germline (reference sequence). The CDR3 extends over 20 amino acids. The V gene end was trimmed by 10 bases and the J gene end by 1 base; junction bases not matched to a gene: 24.

The table lists this clonotype with many counts. The V and J genes are TRBV12-3 or TRBV12-4 and TRBJ2-3; D call uncertain. Deletions cut 3 bases from V and 2 bases from J, with 9 bases between. The CDR3 extends over 14 amino acids. CDR3 loop: CASSLSKDTDTQYF. The CDR3, as DNA: TGTGCCAGCAGTTTGTCAAAGGACACAGATACGCAGTATTTT.

This clonotype appeared a few times. The chain links TRBV27 to TRBJ1-1, with 10 nucleotides matching TRBD1. There are 15 residues in the CDR3. Trimming cost V 6 bases and J 1 base; bases outside gene matches: 5. CDR1 MNHEY and CDR2 SMNVEV come from the germline V gene (reference sequence). CDR3 region: CASSNRDRGNTEAFF. CDR3 sequence (DNA): TGTGCCAGCAGCAACCGGGACAGGGGGAACACTGAAGCTTTCTTT.

This chain joins TRBV11-3 and TRBJ2-1; D tentatively fits TRBD1 or TRBD2 (5 bases each). The J call may be wrong; the DNA end is better matched by TRBJ2-7. The CDR3 consists of 17 residues. From germline, CDR1 is SGHNT and CDR2 YENEEA. The DNA of the CDR3 is TGTGCCAGCAGCCTTCGCGTCGGGGCTACTACCTACAATGAGCAGTACTTC. Protein sequence: CASSLRVGATTYNEQYF.